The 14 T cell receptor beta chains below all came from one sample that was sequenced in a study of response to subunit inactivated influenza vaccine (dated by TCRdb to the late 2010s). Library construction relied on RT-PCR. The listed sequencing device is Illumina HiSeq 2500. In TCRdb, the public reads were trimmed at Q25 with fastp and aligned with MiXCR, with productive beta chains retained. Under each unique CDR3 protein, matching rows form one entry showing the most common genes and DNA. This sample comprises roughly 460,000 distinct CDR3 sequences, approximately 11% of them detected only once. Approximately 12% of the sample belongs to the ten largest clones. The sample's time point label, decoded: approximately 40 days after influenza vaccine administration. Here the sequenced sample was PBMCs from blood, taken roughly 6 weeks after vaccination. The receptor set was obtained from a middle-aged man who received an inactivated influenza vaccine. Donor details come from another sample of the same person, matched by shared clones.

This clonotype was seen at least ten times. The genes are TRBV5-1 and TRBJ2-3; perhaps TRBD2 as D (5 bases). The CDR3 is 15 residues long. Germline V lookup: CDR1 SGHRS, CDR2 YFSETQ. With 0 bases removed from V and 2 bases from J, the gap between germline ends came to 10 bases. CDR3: CASSLEPTITDTQYF. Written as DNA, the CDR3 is TGCGCCAGCAGCTTGGAGCCGACTATCACAGATACGCAGTATTTT.

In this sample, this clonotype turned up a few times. This chain's CDR3 is CASISREVIRGQYF. CDR3 in DNA: TGTGCCAGCATATCCCGGGAGGTGATACGAGGGCAGTACTTC. The rearrangement joins TRBV28 to TRBJ2-7; TRBD2 matches 7 bases. V was clipped by 7 bases and J by 9 bases; unmatched bases: 15. This CDR3 has 14 amino acids. Germline-derived CDR1 and CDR2 are MDHEN and SYDVKM.

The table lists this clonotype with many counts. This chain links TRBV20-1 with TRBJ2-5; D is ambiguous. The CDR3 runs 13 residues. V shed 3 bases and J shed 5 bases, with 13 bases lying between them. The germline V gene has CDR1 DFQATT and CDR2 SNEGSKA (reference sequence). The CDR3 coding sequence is TGCAGTGCTAGGCAGAGTAGATGGGAGACCCAGTACTTC. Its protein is CSARQSRWETQYF.

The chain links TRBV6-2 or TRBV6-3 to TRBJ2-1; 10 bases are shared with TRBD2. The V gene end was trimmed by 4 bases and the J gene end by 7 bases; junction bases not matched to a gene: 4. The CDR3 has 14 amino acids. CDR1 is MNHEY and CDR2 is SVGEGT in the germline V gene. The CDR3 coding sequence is TGTGCCAGCAGTTCTAGCGGGGGTTGGAATGAGCAGTTCTTC. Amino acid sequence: CASSSSGGWNEQFF.

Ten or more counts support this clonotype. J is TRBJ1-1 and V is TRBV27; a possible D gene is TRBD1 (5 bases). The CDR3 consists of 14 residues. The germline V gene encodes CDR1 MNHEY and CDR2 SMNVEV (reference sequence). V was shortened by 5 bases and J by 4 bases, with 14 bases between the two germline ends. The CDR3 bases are TGTGCCAGCAGTCAGACCCTAAGGGGCACTGAAGCTTTCTTT. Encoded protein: CASSQTLRGTEAFF.

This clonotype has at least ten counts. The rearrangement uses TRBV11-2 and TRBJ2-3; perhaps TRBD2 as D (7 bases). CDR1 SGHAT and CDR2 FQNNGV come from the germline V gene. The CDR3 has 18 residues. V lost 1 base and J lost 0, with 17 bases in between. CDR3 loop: CASSLGGGGGPSTDTQYF. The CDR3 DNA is TGTGCCAGCAGCTTAGGAGGGGGGGGCGGACCTAGCACAGATACGCAGTATTTT.

The CDR3, as DNA: TGCGCCAGCACCCGGGGGCAGTACTTC. Translating it yields CASTRGQYF. V usage is TRBV10-2 and J usage is TRBJ2-7, with D possibly TRBD2 on 5 matching bases. The V gene's germline CDR1 is WSHSY and CDR2 SAAADI. V was pared by 7 bases and J by 9 bases, with 7 bases between. The CDR3 contains 9 residues.

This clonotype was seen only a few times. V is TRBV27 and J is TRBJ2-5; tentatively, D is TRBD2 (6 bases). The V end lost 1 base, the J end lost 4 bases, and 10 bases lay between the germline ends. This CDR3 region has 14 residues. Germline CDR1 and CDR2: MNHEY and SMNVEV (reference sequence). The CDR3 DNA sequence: TGTGCCAGCAGTTTATTTGGCGGGACAGAGACCCAGTACTTC. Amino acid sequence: CASSLFGGTETQYF.

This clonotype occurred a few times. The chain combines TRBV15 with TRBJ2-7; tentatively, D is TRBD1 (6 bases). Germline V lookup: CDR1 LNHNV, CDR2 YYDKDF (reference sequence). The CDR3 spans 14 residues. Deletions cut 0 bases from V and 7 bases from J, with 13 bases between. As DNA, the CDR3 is TGTGCCACCAGCAGAGAGGGCAGGGGACGGGAGCAGTACTTC. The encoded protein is CATSREGRGREQYF. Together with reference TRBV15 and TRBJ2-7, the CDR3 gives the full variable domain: DAMVIQNPRYQVTQFGKPVTLSCSQTLNHNVMYWYQQKSSQAPKLLFHYYDKDFNNEADTPDNFQSRRPNTSFCFLDIRSPGLGDTAMYLCATSREGRGREQYFGPGTRLTVT.

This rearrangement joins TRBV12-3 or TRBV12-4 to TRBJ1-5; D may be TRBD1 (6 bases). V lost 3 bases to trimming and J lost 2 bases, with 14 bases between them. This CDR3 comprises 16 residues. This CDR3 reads CASSFSGGGGNQPQHF. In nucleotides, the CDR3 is TGTGCCAGCAGTTTCAGCGGTGGGGGCGGCAATCAGCCCCAGCATTTT.

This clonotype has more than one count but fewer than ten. CDR3 nucleotides: TGTGCCAGCAGTGGCCCCCGGGGAGCCCATGGTGTTACAGAGACCCAGTACTTC. The encoded protein is CASSGPRGAHGVTETQYF. This chain joins TRBV12-3 or TRBV12-4 and TRBJ2-5; D is perhaps TRBD2 (5 bases). The CDR3 contains 18 residues. The V and J ends lost 5 bases and 4 bases respectively, with 26 bases between them.

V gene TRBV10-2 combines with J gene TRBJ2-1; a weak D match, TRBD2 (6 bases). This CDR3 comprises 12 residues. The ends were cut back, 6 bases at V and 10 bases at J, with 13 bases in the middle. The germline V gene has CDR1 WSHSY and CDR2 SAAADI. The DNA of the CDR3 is TGCGCCAGCAGGAAGGGACTTGACGAGCAGTTCTTC. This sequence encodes CASRKGLDEQFF.

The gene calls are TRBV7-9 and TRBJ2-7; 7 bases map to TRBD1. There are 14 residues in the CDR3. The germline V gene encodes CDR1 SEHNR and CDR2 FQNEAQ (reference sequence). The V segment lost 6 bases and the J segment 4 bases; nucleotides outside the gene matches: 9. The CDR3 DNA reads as TGTGCCAGCAGACCCTCGGGACAGAGATACGAGCAGTACTTC. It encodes CASRPSGQRYEQYF.

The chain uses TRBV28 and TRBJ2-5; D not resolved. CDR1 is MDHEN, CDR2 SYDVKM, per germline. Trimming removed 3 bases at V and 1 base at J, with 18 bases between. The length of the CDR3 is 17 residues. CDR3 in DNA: TGTGCCAGCAGTTTCCCCTCGGCAGTACTCTCCCAAGAGACCCAGTACTTC. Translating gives CASSFPSAVLSQETQYF.